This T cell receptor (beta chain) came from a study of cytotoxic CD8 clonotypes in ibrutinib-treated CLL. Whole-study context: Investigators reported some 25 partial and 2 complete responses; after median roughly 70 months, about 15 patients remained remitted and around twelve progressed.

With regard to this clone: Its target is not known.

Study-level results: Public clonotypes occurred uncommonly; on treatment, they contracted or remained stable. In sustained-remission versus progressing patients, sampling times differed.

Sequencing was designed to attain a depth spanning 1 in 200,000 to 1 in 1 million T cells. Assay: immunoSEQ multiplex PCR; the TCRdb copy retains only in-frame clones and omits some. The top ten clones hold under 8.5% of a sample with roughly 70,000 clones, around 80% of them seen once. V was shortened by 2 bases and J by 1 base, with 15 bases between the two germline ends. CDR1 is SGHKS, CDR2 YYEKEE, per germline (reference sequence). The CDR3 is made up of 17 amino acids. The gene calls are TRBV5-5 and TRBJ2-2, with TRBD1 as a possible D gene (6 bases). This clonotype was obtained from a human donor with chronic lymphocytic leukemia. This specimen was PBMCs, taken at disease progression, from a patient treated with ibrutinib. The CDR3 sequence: CASSLTGQTMNTGELFF. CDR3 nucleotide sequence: TGTGCCAGCAGCTTAACCGGACAGACCATGAACACCGGGGAGCTGTTTTTT.